Sequencing of this T cell receptor (beta chain) was carried out in a study of T-cell memory formation after mild COVID-19. Background on the study: The TCR clusters were mostly specific to one donor.

Study-wide results and limits: A balance of CD4 and CD8 characterized clones contracting day 15 to 85, whereas later expanders leaned CD4+. Within pre-infection memory, some responding clones were found, suggesting cross-reactive memory joined. CM and EM subsets held most contracting CD4+ clones; EMRA held CD8+ ones.

As concerns this clonotype: Antigen: not known.

The V gene's germline CDR1 is MNHNS and CDR2 SASEGT. The CDR3 runs 13 residues. V lost 3 bases, J lost 8 bases, and 13 bases lay in between. MiXCR, run by TCRdb on the 5' RACE reads, gives a single entry per CDR3 protein. The sample gives about 560,000 distinct CDR3 sequences, 20% to 25% of which show up once; around 7.7% is in the top ten. The sequenced material came from PBMCs or a T cell subset sorted from them (not recorded which). The sequence came from an adult woman who had mild COVID-19 (a few samples of this study predate the infection). Cell type and time point are not known. The chain has TRBV6-1 and TRBJ1-2; D not certain. In DNA, the CDR3 is TGTGCCAGCAGTGAGAATCTAAAGAAGGGCTACACCTTC. This sequence encodes CASSENLKKGYTF.